The 9 T cell receptor beta chains given below trace back to one sample, sequenced in a study of blood T cell repertoires in COVID-19. The data were produced by immunoSEQ multiplex PCR, yet TCRdb's version contains in-frame clones alone and is incomplete. The repertoire consists of around 170,000 clones, with under 90% occurring once and the leading ten covering approximately 15%. The sequencing sample was made of peripheral blood. These receptors came from a man aged 25-40 years with active or convalescent COVID-19.

The chain couples TRBV10-3 to TRBJ2-7; possible D gene TRBD1, 6 bases. Germline lookup yields CDR1 ENHRY and CDR2 SYGVKD. Trimming stripped 3 bases from V and 1 base from J, with 13 bases between. The CDR3 spans 15 residues. CDR3 protein: CAISDEAGDSYEQYF. In nucleotides, the CDR3 is TGTGCCATCAGTGACGAGGCAGGGGATTCCTACGAGCAGTACTTC.

The rearrangement joins TRBV4-3 to TRBJ1-4; D is undetermined. V was trimmed by 2 bases and J by 8 bases, leaving 9 bases between them. Germline-derived CDR1 and CDR2 are LGHNA and YSLEER. The CDR3 contains 13 residues. Written as DNA, the CDR3 is TGCGCCAGCAGCCAATTTGACGGGGAAAAACTGTTTTTT. Translating it yields CASSQFDGEKLFF.

The chain joins TRBV6-5 to TRBJ2-3; the match to TRBD2 covers 7 bases. With 5 bases clipped from V and 1 base from J, the junction kept 0 bases outside the gene matches. Germline V gene lookup returns CDR1 MNHEY and CDR2 SVGAGI. This CDR3 has 13 amino acids. In DNA form, the CDR3 reads TGTGCCAGCAGTCGGGGGGGCACAGATACGCAGTATTTT. Translating it yields CASSRGGTDTQYF.

A few counts support this clone. CDR3 sequence: CATSDFPASGQETQYF. Written as DNA, the CDR3 is TGTGCCACCAGTGACTTTCCGGCTAGCGGCCAAGAGACCCAGTACTTC. This chain joins TRBV24-1 and TRBJ2-5; the match to TRBD2 covers 7 bases. V lost 4 bases to trimming and J lost 1 base; unmatched junction nucleotides: 8. Germline loops: CDR1 KGHDR, CDR2 SFDVKD. The CDR3 has 16 residues.

DNA of the CDR3: TGTGCCAGTAGTATTGGGACAGGGTTAAGCAATCAGCCCCAGCATTTT. Translating it yields CASSIGTGLSNQPQHF. The J gene is TRBJ1-5, the V gene TRBV19; 9 nucleotides match TRBD1. This CDR3 region has 16 residues. Trimming removed 3 bases from V and 1 base from J; junction bases left unmatched: 4. CDR1 and CDR2 (germline): LNHDA, SQIVND (reference sequence).

The chain employs TRBV7-2 and TRBJ2-7; no clear D gene. Germline-derived CDR1 and CDR2 are SGHTA and FQGNSA. The CDR3 is 12 residues long. The V and J ends lost 4 bases and 3 bases respectively, with 7 bases between them. CDR3 amino acids: CASSSRNYEQYF. CDR3 coding DNA: TGTGCCAGCAGCTCCAGGAACTACGAGCAGTACTTC. The full variable domain, its missing parts supplied by reference TRBV7-2 and TRBJ2-7, is GAGVSQSPSNKVTEKGKDVELRCDPISGHTALYWYRQSLGQGLEFLIYFQGNSAPDKSGLPSDRFSAERTGGSVSTLTIQRTQQEDSAVYLCASSSRNYEQYFGPGTRLTVT.

The chain combines TRBV10-2 with TRBJ1-4; D perhaps matches TRBD1 (5 bases). The V end was cut by 4 bases, the J end by 4 bases, with 10 bases between. This CDR3 is 14 amino acids long. Germline CDR1 is WSHSY and CDR2 is SAAADI. DNA for the CDR3: TGCGCCAGCAGTGGACGGGGGGGTAATGAAAAACTGTTTTTT. It is translated as CASSGRGGNEKLFF.

This clone was seen more than once but under ten times. This chain joins TRBV5-4 and TRBJ1-4, with 8 bases lining up with TRBD1. Germline-derived CDR1 and CDR2 are SGHNT and YYREEE (reference sequence). The CDR3 is made up of 17 amino acids. V was clipped by 4 bases and J by 2 bases; unmatched bases: 10. The CDR3 bases are TGTGCCAGCAGCCTGGGGGGCAGGGGGCCGACTAATGAAAAACTGTTTTTT. Translated, it gives CASSLGGRGPTNEKLFF.

V gene TRBV5-1 combines with J gene TRBJ1-2; TRBD1 agrees at 7 bases. The germline V gene has CDR1 SGHRS and CDR2 YFSETQ. V shed 6 bases, J shed 2 bases, and the junction held 13 bases outside the gene matches. This CDR3 comprises 16 residues. CDR3 region: CASTLLAGDSNYGYTF. CDR3 DNA sequence: TGCGCCAGCACCCTCTTGGCCGGGGACAGCAACTATGGCTACACCTTC.